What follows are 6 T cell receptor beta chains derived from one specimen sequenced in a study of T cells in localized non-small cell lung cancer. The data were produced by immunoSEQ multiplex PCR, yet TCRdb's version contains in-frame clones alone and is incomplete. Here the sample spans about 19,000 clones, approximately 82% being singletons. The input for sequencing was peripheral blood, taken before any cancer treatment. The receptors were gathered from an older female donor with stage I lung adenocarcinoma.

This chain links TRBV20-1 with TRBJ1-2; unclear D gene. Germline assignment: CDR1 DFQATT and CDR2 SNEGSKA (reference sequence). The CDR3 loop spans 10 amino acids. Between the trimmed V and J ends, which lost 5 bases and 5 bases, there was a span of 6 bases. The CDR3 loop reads CSAGVYGYTF. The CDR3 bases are TGCAGTGCTGGGGTGTATGGCTACACCTTC.

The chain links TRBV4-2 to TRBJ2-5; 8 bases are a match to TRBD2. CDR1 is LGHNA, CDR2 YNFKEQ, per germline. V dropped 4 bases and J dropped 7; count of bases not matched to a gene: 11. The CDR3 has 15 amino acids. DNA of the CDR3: TGTGCCAGCAGCCTCGGGAGCGGGAGCGGGGGGACCCAGTACTTC. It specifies CASSLGSGSGGTQYF.

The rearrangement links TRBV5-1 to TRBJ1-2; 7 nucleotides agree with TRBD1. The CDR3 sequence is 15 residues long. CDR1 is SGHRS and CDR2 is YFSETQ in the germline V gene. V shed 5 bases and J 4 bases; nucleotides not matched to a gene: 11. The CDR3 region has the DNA TGCGCCAGCAGAAAGGGACAGCCTAGATCCTATGGCTACACCTTC. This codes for CASRKGQPRSYGYTF.

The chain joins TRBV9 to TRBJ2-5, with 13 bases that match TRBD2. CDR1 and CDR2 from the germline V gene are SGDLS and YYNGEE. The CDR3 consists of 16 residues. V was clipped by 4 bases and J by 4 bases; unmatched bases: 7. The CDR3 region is CASSPGTSGVSETQYF. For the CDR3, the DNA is TGTGCCAGCAGCCCCGGGACTAGCGGGGTTTCAGAGACCCAGTACTTC. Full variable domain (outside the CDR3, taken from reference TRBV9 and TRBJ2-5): DSGVTQTPKHLITATGQRVTLRCSPRSGDLSVYWYQQSLDQGLQFLIQYYNGEERAKGNILERFSAQQFPDLHSELNLSSLELGDSALYFCASSPGTSGVSETQYFGPGTRLLVL.

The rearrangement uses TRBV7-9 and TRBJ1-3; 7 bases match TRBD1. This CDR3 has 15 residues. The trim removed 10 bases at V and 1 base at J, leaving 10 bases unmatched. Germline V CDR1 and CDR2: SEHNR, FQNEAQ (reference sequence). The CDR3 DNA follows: TGTGCCACCCAAAGAGGGGGCATTTCTGGAAACACCATATATTTT. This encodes CATQRGGISGNTIYF.

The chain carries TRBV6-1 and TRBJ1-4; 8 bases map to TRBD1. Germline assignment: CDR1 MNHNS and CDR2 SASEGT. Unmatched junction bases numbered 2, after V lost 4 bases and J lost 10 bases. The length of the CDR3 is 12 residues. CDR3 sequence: CASSATGGKLFF. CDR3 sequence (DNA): TGTGCCAGCAGTGCTACAGGGGGAAAACTGTTTTTT.